Each of the 25 T cell receptor beta chains below was sequenced from the same sample in a study of somatic mutations in T cells in chronic GVHD. Some clones are missing from TCRdb's copy, which holds only in-frame ones; the method was immunoSEQ multiplex PCR. This sample has some 13,000 clones, with around four fifths found just once. The sequenced material came from Vbeta20-negative CD4+ T cells from blood. The receptors come from a male patient aged 45-60 years with chronic graft-versus-host disease. The graft donor may be the source of some T cells.

J is TRBJ1-1 and V is TRBV6-5; 9 nucleotides agree with TRBD1. The CDR3 sequence is 13 residues long. The germline CDR1 and CDR2 sequences are MNHEY and SVGAGI. Trimming at V came to 7 bases and at J to 5 bases, leaving 5 bases not matched to a gene. This chain's CDR3 is CASTVTGGTEAFF. CDR3 nucleotide sequence: TGTGCCAGCACCGTGACAGGGGGTACTGAAGCTTTCTTT.

This clone has only one observation. The chain links TRBV10-3 to TRBJ2-3; TRBD1 agrees at 11 bases. J was trimmed by 5 bases and V by 10 bases; bases with no gene match: 11. The CDR3 covers 15 residues. Germline CDR1 ENHRY, CDR2 SYGVKD. The CDR3 is CATTPGQGAEDTQYF. The CDR3 DNA sequence: TGTGCCACCACCCCCGGACAGGGGGCGGAAGATACGCAGTATTTT.

The V gene is TRBV4-3, the J gene TRBJ1-1; 10 bases match TRBD1. The CDR3 is 14 residues long. CDR1 is LGHNA and CDR2 is YSLEER in the germline V gene. The V segment lost 0 bases and the J segment 11 bases; nucleotides outside the gene matches: 6. CDR3 residues: CASSQDGGTGEAFF. DNA of the CDR3: TGCGCCAGCAGCCAAGATGGGGGGACAGGGGAGGCTTTCTTT.

The chain uses TRBV28 and TRBJ1-5; the D is unclear. V dropped 3 bases and J dropped 7 bases, with 19 bases sitting between them. This CDR3 is 16 amino acids long. Germline CDR1 is MDHEN and CDR2 is SYDVKM. In DNA form, the CDR3 reads TGTGCCAGCAGTTTCCCCGACGGAGCGGGAAGACAGCCCCAGCATTTT. Residues: CASSFPDGAGRQPQHF.

The chain recombines TRBV7-2 with TRBJ1-5; D is uncertain. Per the germline V gene, CDR1 is SGHTA and CDR2 is FQGNSA. Trimming shortened V by 4 bases and J by 0 bases, and 10 bases separated the two germline ends. The CDR3 spans 15 residues. The CDR3 region has the DNA TGTGCCAGCAGCTCTTTGGGCCATAGCAATCAGCCCCAGCATTTT. Protein: CASSSLGHSNQPQHF.

The genes are TRBV5-6 and TRBJ2-5, with TRBD2 identical over 9 bases. In germline, CDR1 is SGHDT, CDR2 YYEEEE. V was pared by 4 bases and J by 2 bases, with 6 bases of the junction left unmatched. This CDR3 contains 15 residues. The CDR3 DNA sequence: TGTGCCAGCAGCCAGACTAGCGGAAGTCAAGAGACCCAGTACTTC. It specifies CASSQTSGSQETQYF.

The chain employs TRBV25-1 and TRBJ2-7; TRBD1 matches at 8 bases. Germline V gene lookup returns CDR1 MGHDK and CDR2 SYGVNS. Germline trimming cut 6 bases from V and 5 bases from J; bases unmatched to any gene: 12. This CDR3 comprises 15 residues. CDR3 in amino acids: CASSDPGTGHDEQYF. CDR3 in DNA: TGTGCCAGCAGCGACCCTGGGACAGGTCACGACGAGCAGTACTTC.

The chain couples TRBV20-1 to TRBJ2-1; D gene ambiguous. Germline V gene data show CDR1 as DFQATT and CDR2 as SNEGSKA (reference sequence). The CDR3 has 11 amino acids. V was shortened by 3 bases and J by 8 bases, with 8 bases between the two germline ends. CDR3 protein: CSARSRDEQFF. CDR3 DNA: TGCAGTGCTAGGTCTAGAGATGAGCAGTTCTTC.

The chain employs TRBV4-1 and TRBJ2-7; TRBD1 agrees at 7 bases. This CDR3 comprises 14 residues. Trimming at V came to 1 base and at J to 3 bases, leaving 3 bases not matched to a gene. Germline V gene lookup returns CDR1 MGHRA and CDR2 YSYEKL. The CDR3 protein is CASSQVGDSYEQYF. The CDR3 region has the DNA TGCGCCAGCAGCCAAGTCGGGGACAGCTACGAGCAGTACTTC.

This clone was seen more than once but under ten times. V gene TRBV29-1 combines with J gene TRBJ1-1, with TRBD1 matching 7 bases. The CDR3 length is 10 residues. Germline loops: CDR1 SQVTM, CDR2 ANQGSEA. V lost 7 bases, J lost 9 bases, and 5 bases stayed unmatched. CDR3: CSAGTAKAFF. In DNA form, the CDR3 reads TGCAGCGCCGGGACAGCCAAAGCTTTCTTT.

The gene calls are TRBV5-4 and TRBJ1-2, with 11 bases aligning to TRBD1. The CDR3 extends over 17 amino acids. V was pared by 4 bases and J by 3 bases, with 11 bases of the junction left unmatched. Germline V CDR1 and CDR2: SGHNT, YYREEE (reference sequence). The CDR3 DNA reads TGTGCCAGCAGCGTCCCCGACCGGACAGGGGGCTACTATGGCTACACCTTC. Translating it yields CASSVPDRTGGYYGYTF.

The chain recombines TRBV7-9 with TRBJ2-7; maybe TRBD2 (5 bases). The germline V gene encodes CDR1 SEHNR and CDR2 FQNEAQ (reference sequence). Deletions cut 4 bases from V and 5 bases from J, with 18 bases between. This CDR3 spans 15 amino acids. In DNA form, the CDR3 reads TGTGCCAGCAGCTCAAAGAGGAGGTTCAGCGACGAGCAGTACTTC. This translates into CASSSKRRFSDEQYF.

This chain links TRBV5-6 with TRBJ2-3; D uncertain. This CDR3 comprises 14 residues. Deletions cut 0 bases from V and 7 bases from J, with 12 bases between. Germline loops: CDR1 SGHDT, CDR2 YYEEEE. CDR3 residues: CASSLETLKNTQYF. CDR3 DNA sequence: TGTGCCAGCAGCTTGGAGACACTGAAAAATACGCAGTATTTT.

This rearrangement joins TRBV29-1 to TRBJ2-5, with 7 nucleotides matching TRBD1. After removal of 6 bases from V and 1 base from J, the junction contained 2 bases not matched to a gene. The CDR3 is 12 residues long. Germline loops: CDR1 SQVTM, CDR2 ANQGSEA. The CDR3 spells CSVDRTQETQYF. In DNA form, the CDR3 reads TGCAGCGTGGACAGGACCCAAGAGACCCAGTACTTC.

V is TRBV4-1 and J is TRBJ1-2, with 7 bases aligning to TRBD1. V lost 3 bases to trimming and J lost 4 bases; unmatched junction nucleotides: 5. The CDR3 is 14 residues long. The germline CDR1 and CDR2 sequences are MGHRA and YSYEKL. The CDR3 here is CASSQRDRSYGYTF. The CDR3 DNA reads as TGCGCCAGCAGCCAGAGGGACAGATCCTATGGCTACACCTTC.

The chain combines TRBV2 with TRBJ2-3, with 12 bases identical to TRBD1. V lost 4 bases, J lost 6 bases, and 5 bases stayed unmatched. The CDR3 covers 15 residues. Germline V gives CDR1 SNHLY, CDR2 FYNNEI. The CDR3 spells CASSVEGQGADTQYF. DNA of the CDR3: TGTGCCAGCAGTGTTGAGGGACAGGGGGCGGATACGCAGTATTTT.

The chain joins TRBV7-2 to TRBJ2-7; TRBD1 matches at 10 bases. Germline trimming cut 5 bases from V and 4 bases from J; bases unmatched to any gene: 8. Looked up from germline, CDR1 is SGHTA and CDR2 is FQGNSA. This CDR3 contains 15 residues. The CDR3 region has the DNA TGTGCCAGCAGCCCGTACGGGACAGGGGAATACGAGCAGTACTTC. Residues: CASSPYGTGEYEQYF. Combining the CDR3 with reference TRBV7-2 and TRBJ2-7 gives the whole variable domain GAGVSQSPSNKVTEKGKDVELRCDPISGHTALYWYRQSLGQGLEFLIYFQGNSAPDKSGLPSDRFSAERTGGSVSTLTIQRTQQEDSAVYLCASSPYGTGEYEQYFGPGTRLTVT.

A few counts support this clone. The chain recombines TRBV5-6 with TRBJ1-5; tentative D call: TRBD1 (5 bases). Trimming took off 4 bases at V and 3 bases at J, with 11 bases between the two ends. Germline values: CDR1 SGHDT, CDR2 YYEEEE. The CDR3 has 14 amino acids. CDR3 bases: TGTGCCAGCAGCCTTCCGGGACTCAATCAGCCCCAGCATTTT. As protein: CASSLPGLNQPQHF.

The rearrangement links TRBV19 to TRBJ1-5, with 9 bases matching TRBD1. Germline V gene data show CDR1 as LNHDA and CDR2 as SQIVND (reference sequence). The V gene end was trimmed by 8 bases and the J gene end by 6 bases; junction bases not matched to a gene: 8. The CDR3 has 14 residues. The CDR3 sequence: CASSRTGVAQPQHF. CDR3 nucleotides: TGTGCCAGTTCTCGGACAGGGGTGGCTCAGCCCCAGCATTTT.

The gene calls are TRBV29-1 and TRBJ2-3; possibly TRBD2 for D (5 bases). The germline gives CDR1 SQVTM, CDR2 ANQGSEA. V was clipped by 1 base and J by 4 bases, with 6 bases between them. The length of the CDR3 is 12 residues. The chain's CDR3 is CSVEGGADTQYF. The DNA of the CDR3 is TGCAGCGTTGAAGGGGGAGCAGATACGCAGTATTTT.

The chain is built from TRBV6-5 and TRBJ2-1; 14 bases align to TRBD2. V lost 10 bases, J lost 7 bases, and 6 bases stayed unmatched. Germline V lookup: CDR1 MNHEY, CDR2 SVGAGI. This CDR3 comprises 14 residues. CDR3 nucleotide sequence: TGTGCCACCCGAGGACTAGCGGGAGGTAATGAGCAGTTCTTC. It specifies CATRGLAGGNEQFF.

The chain joins TRBV2 to TRBJ1-1; 12 nucleotides agree with TRBD1. Per germline, CDR1 SNHLY and CDR2 FYNNEI. The CDR3 is 16 residues long. J gave up 8 bases and V 6 bases, and 13 bases lay outside the gene matches. CDR3 coding DNA: TGTGCCAGCAGCGGGGGGGGACAGGGGGCGATTTCGGAAGCTTTCTTT. Its protein product is CASSGGGQGAISEAFF.

This clone was detected a few times. The chain carries TRBV28 and TRBJ2-7; D ambiguous. The V end was cut by 5 bases, the J end by 3 bases, with 5 bases between. This CDR3 has 11 amino acids. Germline assignment: CDR1 MDHEN and CDR2 SYDVKM. As DNA, the CDR3 is TGTGCCAGCAGTCGGAGCTACGAGCAGTACTTC. It specifies CASSRSYEQYF.

The chain uses TRBV27 and TRBJ2-2; 8 bases align to TRBD1. V lost 4 bases and J lost 6; bases outside the gene matches: 7. The CDR3 extends over 15 amino acids. Per the germline V gene, CDR1 is MNHEY and CDR2 is SMNVEV (reference sequence). In nucleotides, the CDR3 is TGTGCCAGCAGTTCGGGACAGGCGGTGGCCGGGGAGCTGTTTTTT. Amino acids: CASSSGQAVAGELFF.

The gene calls are TRBV7-6 and TRBJ2-2; possible D gene TRBD1, 6 bases. The CDR3 length is 16 residues. Germline CDR1 and CDR2: SGHVS and FNYEAQ. Trimming left V 2 bases short and J 1 base short, with 11 bases between. DNA for the CDR3: TGTGCCAGCAGCTTAAGGTCAGGGGAGAACACCGGGGAGCTGTTTTTT. It encodes CASSLRSGENTGELFF. Together with reference TRBV7-6 and TRBJ2-2, the CDR3 gives the full variable domain: GAGVSQSPRYKVTKRGQDVALRCDPISGHVSLYWYRQALGQGPEFLTYFNYEAQQDKSGLPNDRFSAERPEGSISTLTIQRTEQRDSAMYRCASSLRSGENTGELFFGEGSRLTVL.